This T cell receptor beta chain was identified during a study of T cells after yellow fever vaccination. In the study overall: Researchers used SMART-Seq v4 Ultra Low Input to prepare fractions that had low cell numbers.

Germline trimming cut 6 bases from V and 6 bases from J; bases unmatched to any gene: 15. The germline V gene encodes CDR1 MNHEY and CDR2 SVGEGT. The CDR3 has 17 amino acids. In TCRdb, the 5' RACE reads were re-called with MiXCR into one record per CDR3 protein. The sample includes approximately 330,000 distinct CDR3 sequences, around 13% of them seen just once. The table lists this clonotype with a few counts. The sequencing here drew on CD4+ T cells sorted from PBMCs, taken 15 days after the yellow fever booster vaccination. This receptor was obtained from a young man who received the YFV17D yellow fever vaccine. The chain couples TRBV6-2 or TRBV6-3 to TRBJ2-1, with 9 bases that match TRBD2. The CDR3 nucleotides read TGTGCCAGCAGGACCTATAGCGGGGGTGGCCGACGCAATGAGCAGTTCTTC. Its protein product is CASRTYSGGGRRNEQFF.